What follows are 2 T cell receptor beta chains derived from one specimen sequenced in a study of cytomegalovirus exposure and HLA in healthy donors. The PCR contained 60 Vbeta and 13 Jbeta primers. Using immunoSEQ multiplex PCR, the repertoire was profiled, and TCRdb retains in-frame clones only, with some absent. The sample records approximately 68,000 clones, around 72% being singletons. Sequencing was carried out using PBMCs. These receptor sequences come from a woman under 40 in good health and CMV-seropositive.

This clone was found once. Other DNA sequences from this sample encode an identical CDR3 as well. V and J are TRBV7-2 and TRBJ1-5, with unresolved D. CDR3 length: 14 residues. CDR1 is SGHTA and CDR2 is FQGNSA in the germline V gene. The ends were cut back, 5 bases at V and 2 bases at J, with 10 bases in the middle. The CDR3 coding sequence is TGTGCCAGCAGCCCTACGGGAGGCAATCAGCCCCAGCATTTT. It yields the protein CASSPTGGNQPQHF.

This clone was counted a few times. The chain couples TRBV6-5 to TRBJ2-1; TRBD1 matches 9 bases. Germline values: CDR1 MNHEY, CDR2 SVGAGI. The CDR3 is 15 residues long. After removal of 5 bases from V and 2 bases from J, the junction contained 4 bases not matched to a gene. DNA for the CDR3: TGTGCCAGCAGTCGGGACAGGGAGCCCTACAATGAGCAGTTCTTC. Translation: CASSRDREPYNEQFF.